The 9 T cell receptor beta chains in this list originate from one sample, sequenced in a study of cytomegalovirus exposure and HLA in healthy donors. The PCR used 60 Vbeta and 13 Jbeta primers. TCRdb keeps only in-frame clones here, not all; method: immunoSEQ multiplex PCR. The sample carries approximately 120,000 clones, approximately 80% recorded once. Sequencing was done on a sample of PBMCs. Every receptor here comes from a man aged 40-55 years in good health and CMV-seronegative.

V is TRBV6-5 and J is TRBJ1-5; D is possibly TRBD1 (6 bases). There are 15 residues in the CDR3. Germline V lookup: CDR1 MNHEY, CDR2 SVGAGI. Trimming pared 6 bases from V and 3 bases from J, leaving 15 bases between. CDR3: CASSIGGANNQPQHF. In DNA, the CDR3 is TGTGCCAGCAGCATTGGGGGGGCGAACAATCAGCCCCAGCATTTT.

Concerning this clone: The junction does not match germline at one end; this may be a read error. The gene calls are TRBV28 and TRBJ1-2; 7 bases match TRBD1. This CDR3 has 15 residues. Germline CDR1 is MDHEN and CDR2 is SYDVKM. As DNA, the CDR3 is TGTGCCCGCAGTTTAATCGGACAGGATAACTATGGCTACACCTTC. Translation gives CARSLIGQDNYGYTF.

The gene calls are TRBV6-1 and TRBJ2-3, with D possibly TRBD1 on 6 matching bases. The CDR3 consists of 13 residues. Germline CDR1 and CDR2: MNHNS and SASEGT. V dropped 7 bases and J dropped 6 bases, with 14 bases sitting between them. CDR3 sequence: CASIRTAGDTQYF. The CDR3 DNA is TGTGCCAGCATTAGGACAGCCGGGGATACGCAGTATTTT.

The chain has TRBV5-6 and TRBJ1-1; TRBD1 matches 8 bases. Germline V gene sequence: CDR1 SGHDT, CDR2 YYEEEE. The CDR3 runs 15 residues. V dropped 4 bases and J dropped 4; count of bases not matched to a gene: 9. Here the CDR3 DNA reads TGTGCCAGCAGCACGAGACAGGGGAGAGGCACTGAAGCTTTCTTT. It specifies CASSTRQGRGTEAFF. The full variable domain, in which reference TRBV5-6 and TRBJ1-1 provide the parts outside the CDR3, is DAGVTQSPTHLIKTRGQQVTLRCSPKSGHDTVSWYQQALGQGPQFIFQYYEEEERQRGNFPDRFSGHQFPNYSSELNVNALLLGDSALYLCASSTRQGRGTEAFFGQGTRLTVV.

The V call is TRBV7-8, the J call TRBJ1-1; D is unresolved. The CDR3 sequence is 14 residues long. Trimming removed 4 bases from V and 4 bases from J, with 13 bases in between. Germline loops: CDR1 SGHVS, CDR2 FQNEAQ. Here the CDR3 reads CASSSIEVSTEAFF. The CDR3 DNA reads as TGTGCCAGCAGCTCAATCGAGGTGAGCACTGAAGCTTTCTTT.

The chain joins TRBV7-3 to TRBJ2-6, with a tentative D call TRBD1 (6 bases). The CDR3 runs 15 residues. Trimming took off 4 bases at V and 0 bases at J, with 7 bases between the two ends. The germline V gene encodes CDR1 SGHTA and CDR2 FQGTGA. The CDR3 reads CASSYRVSGANVLTF. Written as DNA, the CDR3 is TGTGCCAGCAGCTACAGGGTCTCTGGGGCCAACGTCCTGACTTTC.

This clone has only a few counts. The chain carries TRBV19 and TRBJ1-1; maybe TRBD1 (6 bases). Germline V gene sequence: CDR1 LNHDA, CDR2 SQIVND (reference sequence). The CDR3 length is 14 residues. V was clipped by 6 bases and J by 5 bases, with 16 bases between them. The CDR3 nucleotides read TGTGCCAGTAGCCAGGGGACGGTCGGAACTGAAGCTTTCTTT. Its protein product is CASSQGTVGTEAFF.

The chain has TRBV14 and TRBJ1-4; TRBD1 matches at 12 bases. Unmatched junction bases numbered 5, after V lost 1 base and J lost 8 bases. In germline, CDR1 is SGHDN, CDR2 FVKESK. CDR3 length equals 16 residues. The CDR3 protein is CASSQGRGTGGEKLFF. DNA for the CDR3: TGTGCCAGCAGCCAAGGCCGTGGGACAGGGGGCGAAAAACTGTTTTTT.

This chain connects TRBV11-2 to TRBJ2-7, with D tentatively TRBD1 (5 bases). Trimming removed 6 bases at V and 0 bases at J, with 12 bases between. CDR3 size: 14 residues. Per the germline V gene, CDR1 is SGHAT and CDR2 is FQNNGV. The CDR3 DNA follows: TGTGCCAGCAGTTACCGGACAAGCTCCTACGAGCAGTACTTC. Translated, it gives CASSYRTSSYEQYF.